What follows are 26 T cell receptor beta chains derived from one specimen sequenced in a study of PD-L1 blockade in urothelial cancer. Method: immunoSEQ multiplex PCR; TCRdb's copy keeps in-frame clones and lacks some. The sample has tens of thousands of clones, roughly 84% seen once; the top ten hold around 15%. Time point noted: pretreatment peripheral blood. The specimen comprised PBMCs, sampled around atezolizumab (anti-PD-L1) treatment. The receptors originated from a man in his 60s with urothelial cancer.

The CDR3 DNA follows: TGTGCCAGCAGCCTTAATTTCGGGGAGCTGTTTTTT. Protein sequence: CASSLNFGELFF. The chain couples TRBV7-2 to TRBJ2-2; D is unclear. The CDR3 contains 12 residues. V was cut by 5 bases and J by 7 bases, with 8 bases left in between. From germline, CDR1 is SGHTA and CDR2 FQGNSA.

J is TRBJ2-3 and V is TRBV6-5, with D perhaps matching TRBD2 (6 bases). Germline V gene data show CDR1 as MNHEY and CDR2 as SVGAGI. V was shortened by 0 bases and J by 0 bases, with 7 bases between the two germline ends. The CDR3 has 15 amino acids. The CDR3 region is CASSYSGTSTDTQYF. The DNA of the CDR3 is TGTGCCAGCAGTTACTCTGGGACTAGCACAGATACGCAGTATTTT.

The V gene is TRBV27, the J gene TRBJ2-7; tentative D call: TRBD1 (6 bases). Germline V CDR1 and CDR2: MNHEY, SMNVEV (reference sequence). This CDR3 contains 12 residues. The V and J ends lost 7 bases and 1 base respectively, with 8 bases between them. The CDR3 region has the DNA TGTGCCAGCACGGACAGATCCTACGAGCAGTACTTC. This encodes CASTDRSYEQYF.

This clone occurred a few times. V usage is TRBV6-1 and J usage is TRBJ1-2; 7 bases map to TRBD1. The CDR3 runs to 13 residues. CDR1 is MNHNS, CDR2 SASEGT, per germline. After removal of 5 bases from V and 2 bases from J, the junction contained 2 bases not matched to a gene. The CDR3 loop is CASSTTGNYGYTF. As DNA, the CDR3 is TGTGCCAGCAGTACGACAGGGAACTATGGCTACACCTTC.

The chain combines TRBV6-6 with TRBJ1-2; D remains unclear. Between the trimmed V and J ends, which lost 3 bases and 6 bases, there was a span of 5 bases. CDR3 length equals 11 residues. CDR1 is MNHNY, CDR2 SVGAGI, per germline (reference sequence). CDR3 DNA sequence: TGTGCCAGCAGTTATATTAATGGCTACACCTTC. It encodes CASSYINGYTF.

This chain uses TRBV27 with TRBJ2-7; D remains unclear. V lost 2 bases and J 0 bases, leaving 14 bases between the germline ends. Germline V lookup: CDR1 MNHEY, CDR2 SMNVEV (reference sequence). This CDR3 comprises 16 residues. This CDR3 reads CASSLQAPLVSYEQYF. In nucleotides, the CDR3 is TGTGCCAGCAGTTTACAGGCACCACTTGTCTCCTACGAGCAGTACTTC.

The chain employs TRBV2 and TRBJ2-5; 7 bases agree with TRBD2. The CDR3 runs to 12 residues. Looked up from germline, CDR1 is SNHLY and CDR2 is FYNNEI. After removal of 6 bases from V and 13 bases from J, the junction contained 11 bases not matched to a gene. CDR3 nucleotide sequence: TGTGCCAGCAGAGGGGACTATGCTTCGCTGTACTTC. It translates to CASRGDYASLYF.

The rearrangement links TRBV14 to TRBJ2-4, with D perhaps matching TRBD1 (5 bases). The length of the CDR3 is 15 residues. The ends were cut back, 2 bases at V and 0 bases at J, with 8 bases in the middle. Germline CDR1 is SGHDN and CDR2 is FVKESK. For the CDR3, the DNA is TGTGCCAGCAGCCAACAGGGCCTAGCCAAAAACATTCAGTACTTC. Amino acids: CASSQQGLAKNIQYF.

A few counts support this clone. J is TRBJ1-2 and V is TRBV27; 11 nucleotides match TRBD1. Unmatched junction bases numbered 8, after V lost 6 bases and J lost 2 bases. CDR3 length: 16 residues. The V gene's germline CDR1 is MNHEY and CDR2 SMNVEV (reference sequence). The CDR3 region is CASSRGQGAGNYGYTF. The CDR3, as DNA: TGTGCCAGCAGCCGAGGACAGGGGGCAGGCAACTATGGCTACACCTTC.

The rearrangement joins TRBV11-3 to TRBJ2-3, with TRBD2 matching 9 bases. Germline CDR1 reads SGHNT; CDR2 reads YENEEA. Losses at the gene ends were 6 bases for V and 0 bases for J; bases not matched to a gene: 4. The length of the CDR3 is 15 residues. DNA for the CDR3: TGTGCCAGCAGTCTTAGCGGGGGAAGCACAGATACGCAGTATTTT. Its translation: CASSLSGGSTDTQYF.

The CDR3 protein is CAWSKRQGRTNEKLFF. As DNA, the CDR3 is TGTGCCTGGAGTAAACGACAGGGACGGACTAATGAAAAACTGTTTTTT. This chain uses TRBV30 with TRBJ1-4; TRBD1 agrees at 7 bases. The CDR3 runs 16 residues. Trimming took 2 bases from V and 2 from J; bases not matched to a gene: 8. Germline loops: CDR1 GTSNPN, CDR2 SVGIG (reference sequence).

This rearrangement joins TRBV21-1 to TRBJ1-5; TRBD1, as called in the table, went unchecked against the DNA. TRBV21-1 is recorded as a pseudogene. The CDR3 contains 14 residues. CDR3 bases: TGTGCCAGGGAGGGGGACAGGGAAGGCCAGCCCCAGCATTTT. Translating gives CAREGDREGQPQHF.

The chain is built from TRBV15 and TRBJ2-2; D might be TRBD1 (6 bases). CDR1 is LNHNV and CDR2 is YYDKDF in the germline V gene (reference sequence). V lost 0 bases and J lost 2, with 16 bases in between. This CDR3 is built from 18 residues. The CDR3 here is CATSRDNLGRGNTGELFF. CDR3 DNA: TGTGCCACCAGCAGAGATAACTTGGGCAGGGGAAACACCGGGGAGCTGTTTTTT.

The chain joins TRBV28 to TRBJ2-5; 8 bases line up with TRBD2. The CDR3 extends over 16 amino acids. V lost 6 bases, J lost 0 bases, and 9 bases stayed unmatched. Per germline, CDR1 MDHEN and CDR2 SYDVKM. CDR3 amino acids: CASSRRLSGNQETQYF. The CDR3, as DNA: TGTGCCAGCAGCCGACGACTTAGCGGGAACCAAGAGACCCAGTACTTC.

The chain recombines TRBV9 with TRBJ2-3; 12 bases agree with TRBD2. Unmatched junction bases numbered 6, after V lost 4 bases and J lost 6 bases. CDR1 is SGDLS and CDR2 is YYNGEE in the germline V gene. This CDR3 has 15 residues. The CDR3 loop reads CASSLTSGRSDTQYF. The CDR3 region has the DNA TGTGCCAGCAGCCTGACTAGCGGGAGAAGTGATACGCAGTATTTT. Full variable domain (remainder filled in from reference TRBV9 and TRBJ2-3): DSGVTQTPKHLITATGQRVTLRCSPRSGDLSVYWYQQSLDQGLQFLIQYYNGEERAKGNILERFSAQQFPDLHSELNLSSLELGDSALYFCASSLTSGRSDTQYFGPGTRLTVL.

This chain links TRBV4-3 with TRBJ1-4; 11 nucleotides align to TRBD1. This CDR3 comprises 18 residues. Germline assignment: CDR1 LGHNA and CDR2 YSLEER. V was clipped by 0 bases and J by 0 bases; unmatched bases: 3. CDR3 nucleotides: TGCGCCAGCAGCCAAGAGGGGACAGGGGGTACAACTAATGAAAAACTGTTTTTT. Translating it yields CASSQEGTGGTTNEKLFF.

Only one count was recorded for this clone. The chain employs TRBV18 and TRBJ1-3, with 7 bases lining up with TRBD1. The CDR3 loop spans 16 amino acids. With 2 bases clipped from V and 0 bases from J, the junction kept 4 bases outside the gene matches. Per germline, CDR1 KGHSH and CDR2 LQKENI. CDR3 DNA sequence: TGTGCCAGCTCACCAGTAGGGGGCGGCTCTGGAAACACCATATATTTT. Its protein product is CASSPVGGGSGNTIYF.

V usage is TRBV9 and J usage is TRBJ2-2; D is undetermined. Germline CDR1 reads SGDLS; CDR2 reads YYNGEE. CDR3 length equals 15 residues. V was shortened by 3 bases and J by 2 bases, with 11 bases between the two germline ends. The CDR3 here is CASSGAQHNTGELFF. The CDR3 region has the DNA TGTGCCAGCAGCGGGGCACAGCACAACACCGGGGAGCTGTTTTTT.

This clone was counted once. V is TRBV6-5 and J is TRBJ2-7; TRBD2 matches at 10 bases. Germline V gene lookup returns CDR1 MNHEY and CDR2 SVGAGI. CDR3 size: 16 residues. V shed 2 bases, J shed 7 bases, and the junction held 11 bases outside the gene matches. The CDR3 is CASSYTPGLATGEQYF. The CDR3 region has the DNA TGTGCCAGCAGTTACACCCCGGGACTAGCGACTGGGGAGCAGTACTTC.

The chain combines TRBV6-5 with TRBJ1-1, with a tentative D call TRBD1 (5 bases). The CDR3 sequence is 14 residues long. Germline-derived CDR1 and CDR2 are MNHEY and SVGAGI. V was clipped by 5 bases and J by 2 bases, with 12 bases between them. The CDR3 DNA reads as TGTGCCAGCAGTAGGGGCTCAACAAACACTGAAGCTTTCTTT. Its protein product is CASSRGSTNTEAFF.

The rearrangement uses TRBV6-5 and TRBJ2-7, with 7 bases matching TRBD1. With 2 bases clipped from V and 2 bases from J, the junction kept 6 bases outside the gene matches. The CDR3 sequence is 15 residues long. The germline V gene encodes CDR1 MNHEY and CDR2 SVGAGI. The CDR3 region is CASSYTLQGTYEQYF. Here the CDR3 DNA reads TGTGCCAGCAGTTACACCTTACAGGGGACCTACGAGCAGTACTTC.

The CDR3 protein is CASSSEQVGNYEQYF. CDR3 DNA: TGTGCCAGCAGTAGTGAACAGGTGGGGAACTACGAGCAGTACTTC. V and J are TRBV28 and TRBJ2-7, with D perhaps matching TRBD1 (5 bases). In germline, CDR1 is MDHEN, CDR2 SYDVKM. V dropped 5 bases and J dropped 3 bases, with 17 bases sitting between them. This CDR3 has 15 amino acids.

The genes are TRBV5-1 and TRBJ2-5; 9 bases agree with TRBD2. V lost 2 bases and J lost 4; bases outside the gene matches: 3. This CDR3 is 14 amino acids long. Germline V gene sequence: CDR1 SGHRS, CDR2 YFSETQ. The CDR3 spells CASSFSGSIETQYF. CDR3 in DNA: TGCGCCAGCAGCTTTAGCGGGAGTATAGAGACCCAGTACTTC. Drawing the rest from reference TRBV5-1 and TRBJ2-5, the complete variable domain is KAGVTQTPRYLIKTRGQQVTLSCSPISGHRSVSWYQQTPGQGLQFLFEYFSETQRNKGNFPGRFSGRQFSNSRSEMNVSTLELGDSALYLCASSFSGSIETQYFGPGTRLLVL.

V is TRBV19 and J is TRBJ1-2; 7 positions match TRBD1. Per the germline V gene, CDR1 is LNHDA and CDR2 is SQIVND (reference sequence). The J segment lost 10 bases and the V segment lost 6 bases, leaving 14 bases of the junction unmatched. This CDR3 contains 14 residues. The CDR3 DNA sequence: TGTGCCAGTAGCAACGGACAGGTCCGGTTGGTCTACACCTTC. Translated: CASSNGQVRLVYTF.

The V call is TRBV5-8, the J call TRBJ2-7; TRBD2 aligns across 8 bases. CDR1 is SGHTS and CDR2 is YDEGEE in the germline V gene. The CDR3 contains 14 residues. Losses at the gene ends were 4 bases for V and 4 bases for J; bases not matched to a gene: 7. The CDR3 region has the DNA TGTGCCAGCAGCAAAAGCGGGAGTGGGTACGAGCAGTACTTC. Protein: CASSKSGSGYEQYF.

The CDR3 nucleotides are TGTGCCAGCAGTGAAAGGGGATACAAACTGTTTTTT. Protein product: CASSERGYKLFF. The chain joins TRBV2 to TRBJ1-4; D is perhaps TRBD1 (5 bases). This CDR3 is built from 12 residues. Trimming shortened V by 2 bases and J by 11 bases, and 9 bases separated the two germline ends. The germline V gene encodes CDR1 SNHLY and CDR2 FYNNEI.